The 4 T cell receptor beta chains below come from one sample, sequenced in a study of cytomegalovirus exposure and HLA in healthy donors. The PCR employed 60 Vbeta primers together with 13 Jbeta primers. Profiled with immunoSEQ multiplex PCR; TCRdb holds only in-frame clones, not every one. The profile shows 100,000 or so clones, around 72% of them singletons. The source material was PBMCs. The source of these receptors is a male donor in good health and CMV-seronegative.

The chain couples TRBV28 to TRBJ2-1; maybe TRBD2 (5 bases). The CDR3 totals 15 residues. The V gene lost 7 bases and the J gene lost 4 bases, with 17 bases spanning the gap. Germline V gene lookup returns CDR1 MDHEN and CDR2 SYDVKM. CDR3 DNA: TGTGCCAGCACCGTCAGCGGCCCGCGGTACAATGAGCAGTTCTTC. As protein: CASTVSGPRYNEQFF.

This chain joins TRBV6-5 and TRBJ1-1, with D tentatively TRBD1 (6 bases). With 5 bases removed from V and 5 bases from J, the gap between germline ends came to 12 bases. Germline lookup yields CDR1 MNHEY and CDR2 SVGAGI. This CDR3 region has 13 residues. In DNA form, the CDR3 reads TGTGCCAGCAGTGACAGGATGGGGACTGAAGCTTTCTTT. Translated: CASSDRMGTEAFF.

The chain couples TRBV18 to TRBJ1-3; 7 bases agree with TRBD1. V lost 6 bases and J lost 3; bases outside the gene matches: 5. The CDR3 consists of 14 residues. Germline loops: CDR1 KGHSH, CDR2 LQKENI. The CDR3 sequence is CASSTGTVGNTIYF. The CDR3 nucleotides read TGTGCCAGCTCTACCGGGACAGTTGGAAACACCATATATTTT.

DNA of the CDR3: TGTGCCAGCAGCTATTTTGGACAGGCGAACACCGGGGAGCTGTTTTTT. It is translated as CASSYFGQANTGELFF. The chain links TRBV27 to TRBJ2-2; 7 bases match TRBD1. Germline loops: CDR1 MNHEY, CDR2 SMNVEV (reference sequence). The CDR3 is 16 residues long. V gave up 6 bases and J gave up 0 bases; unmatched junction bases: 7.